This TCR beta chain was sequenced in a study of vaccination and CD4 T cells after COVID-19. Whole-study context: Overlapping peptides of the spike proteins of SARS-CoV-2, HCoV-NL63, HCoV-OC43 and HCoV-229E were used for cell stimulation. Whole-study results and caveats: A median of about 90% of reactive clones, in convalescent patients, became evident only post-vaccination. The great majority, 304 of 307 vaccine-specific clones, proved spike mono-reactive in convalescent patients.

Germline CDR1 MGHRA, CDR2 YSYEKL. The V gene lost 1 base and the J gene lost 10 bases, with 14 bases spanning the gap. This CDR3 comprises 15 residues. Documented treatment: approximately 9-day PBMC culture with coronavirus spike peptide pools or control peptides (ViraFEST assay). From the unexposed donor, CD4+ T cells were collected ahead of the COVID-19 pandemic (2011-2018). Available cell numbers determined whether unexposed-donor CD4+ T cells were probed with SARS-CoV-2 S/N and four cold-coronavirus spikes. Cultured CD4+ T-cell DNA underwent Oncomine TCR Beta short-read sequencing. Each CDR3 protein gets one entry after TCRdb re-called the PCR reads with MiXCR. Of about 630 distinct CDR3 sequences listed, approximately 8% are singletons. By share of the sample, this clonotype is medium-sized. What it binds is unknown.

Sequenced: CD4+ T cells from blood, cultured in vitro. The clonotype was recovered from a human donor in good health. This chain joins TRBV4-1 and TRBJ1-6, with D perhaps TRBD1 (5 bases). The CDR3 region has the DNA TGCGCCAGCAGCCAAGGTCGGGGCGGGCGATCACCCCTCCACTTT. Translating it yields CASSQGRGGRSPLHF.